This T cell receptor beta chain was captured by sequencing in a study of T cells after yellow fever vaccination (dated by TCRdb to the late 2010s). Background on the whole study: The SMART-Seq v4 Ultra Low Input RNA kit was used to prepare libraries from fractions with low cell numbers. To track T-cell clones before and after primary and booster YFV17D yellow fever vaccination, bulk TCR alpha and beta repertoires were sequenced longitudinally. Two healthy male donors made up the cohort, one aged 18 to 29 years and the other aged 30 to 40 years. Blood samples were taken at several timepoints before and after primary and secondary immunization, and bulk PBMC replicates and cell subsets were isolated. Summary of the overall study and its limitations: A small fraction of clonotypes appeared in both the CD4 and CD8 compartments, likely as a result of convergent recombination. Computational filtering was required because FACS-sorted repertoires could contain abundant contaminating clonotypes from the bulk population. Most clones expanded after primary vaccination (around 96% of CD4 and roughly 90% of CD8) were re-detected after the booster, suggesting that broad memory maintenance occurred. Compared with the primary T-cell response, the secondary T-cell response was faster but weaker, reaching its peak on day 5 rather than on day 15. Because the study included only a couple of donors, the extent to which the findings can be generalized is limited.

TCR cDNA was made using 5'RACE template switching, a step that added a universal primer site and unique molecular identifiers. Priming for cDNA synthesis came from both the TCR alpha and TCR beta constant segments. Library amplification involved two PCR steps, and the second step added sample barcodes and sequencing adapters. Sequencing of the libraries was done on either Illumina HiSeq 2500 (2x100 bp) or NovaSeq (2x150 bp). As for the original processing: Reads were demultiplexed and collapsed into UMI consensus sequences with MIGEC, and V(D)J alignment was performed with MiXCR. Vaccine-responding clonotypes were defined with edgeR using replicate PBMC samples, requiring FDR below 0.01 and a log2 fold change above 5 up to day 15. Each bulk clonotype received a CD4 or CD8 identity based on whether the sequenced CD4 or CD8 repertoire contained that clonotype at higher abundance. The raw public reads went through TCRdb reprocessing: fastp at Q25, MiXCR clone calling, in-frame beta chains kept. Here each entry gathers all rows of one CDR3 protein and keeps the most common genes and DNA. In this record, the V and J calls reflect TCRdb's handling and not the investigators' own analysis. For this sample there are over 150,000 distinct CDR3 sequences; roughly 6.2% appear just once. In total, the top ten clones hold just under 3% of the sample.

V trim: 3 bases; J trim: 1 base; unmatched bases: 1. CDR1 and CDR2 are drawn from the germline V gene (reference sequence): SGHNT, YYREEE. CDR3 length: 13 amino acids, cysteine to phenylalanine. Left in the record is the CDR3 DNA by itself, 39 bases read in frame from the first base. The treatment or condition label here, explained by the study, means: live attenuated yellow fever vaccine strain. PBMCs were isolated from peripheral blood using a standard Ficoll-Paque protocol. Dynabeads CD4 and CD8 positive selection kits were used to isolate the CD4 and CD8 T-cell fractions. TriZol was used to extract RNA from bulk PBMCs, CD4 and CD8 fractions, and dextramer-positive and dextramer-negative fractions. This clonotype was counted ten times or more. The antigen it binds to is not known. Per-nucleotide qualities are absent, and no much larger clonotype sits a single base away.

This chain is built from TRBV5-4 and TRBJ2-7, with 7 junctional bases fitting TRBD2. The TCR sequence derives from a man aged 18 to 30 who received the YFV17D yellow fever vaccine. The specimen was CD4+ T cells sorted from PBMCs, collected on the day of the first yellow fever vaccination. The CDR3 in this case is CASSWRGSYEQYF. The DNA sequence reads TGTGCCAGCAGCTGGCGGGGGTCCTACGAGCAGTACTTC.